This T cell receptor (beta chain) was captured by sequencing in a study of CD8+ T cells in alopecia areata. Study observations and caveats: Normal skin's resident alphabeta T cells are also sequenced in scalp samples. Patients showed less clear TCR sequence sharing than mice, possibly partly because of HLA diversity.

Germline CDR1 is MDHEN and CDR2 is SYDVKM. There are 18 residues in the CDR3. V gave up 1 base and J gave up 7 bases; unmatched junction bases: 9. Extracted RNA was reverse transcribed, and the resulting cDNA served as sequencing template. The table came from immunoSEQ multiplex PCR; TCRdb's copy has only in-frame clones and leaves some out. This table holds roughly 14,000 clones, roughly 58% found once. CD4+ lymphocytes from 4 to 6 patients underwent sorting into CD25+CD127- populations. PBMCs provided sorted CD4+ and CD8+ T cells. This clone was recorded a few times. The antigen remains unidentified. The clonotype was recovered from a human donor with alopecia areata. The rearrangement joins TRBV28 to TRBJ2-5; TRBD2 matches 16 bases. Input material: CD4+ Tregs sorted from blood. CDR3 residues: CASSLYGTSGRALATQYF. In nucleotides, the CDR3 is TGTGCCAGCAGTTTATATGGGACTAGCGGGAGGGCCCTCGCGACCCAGTACTTC.